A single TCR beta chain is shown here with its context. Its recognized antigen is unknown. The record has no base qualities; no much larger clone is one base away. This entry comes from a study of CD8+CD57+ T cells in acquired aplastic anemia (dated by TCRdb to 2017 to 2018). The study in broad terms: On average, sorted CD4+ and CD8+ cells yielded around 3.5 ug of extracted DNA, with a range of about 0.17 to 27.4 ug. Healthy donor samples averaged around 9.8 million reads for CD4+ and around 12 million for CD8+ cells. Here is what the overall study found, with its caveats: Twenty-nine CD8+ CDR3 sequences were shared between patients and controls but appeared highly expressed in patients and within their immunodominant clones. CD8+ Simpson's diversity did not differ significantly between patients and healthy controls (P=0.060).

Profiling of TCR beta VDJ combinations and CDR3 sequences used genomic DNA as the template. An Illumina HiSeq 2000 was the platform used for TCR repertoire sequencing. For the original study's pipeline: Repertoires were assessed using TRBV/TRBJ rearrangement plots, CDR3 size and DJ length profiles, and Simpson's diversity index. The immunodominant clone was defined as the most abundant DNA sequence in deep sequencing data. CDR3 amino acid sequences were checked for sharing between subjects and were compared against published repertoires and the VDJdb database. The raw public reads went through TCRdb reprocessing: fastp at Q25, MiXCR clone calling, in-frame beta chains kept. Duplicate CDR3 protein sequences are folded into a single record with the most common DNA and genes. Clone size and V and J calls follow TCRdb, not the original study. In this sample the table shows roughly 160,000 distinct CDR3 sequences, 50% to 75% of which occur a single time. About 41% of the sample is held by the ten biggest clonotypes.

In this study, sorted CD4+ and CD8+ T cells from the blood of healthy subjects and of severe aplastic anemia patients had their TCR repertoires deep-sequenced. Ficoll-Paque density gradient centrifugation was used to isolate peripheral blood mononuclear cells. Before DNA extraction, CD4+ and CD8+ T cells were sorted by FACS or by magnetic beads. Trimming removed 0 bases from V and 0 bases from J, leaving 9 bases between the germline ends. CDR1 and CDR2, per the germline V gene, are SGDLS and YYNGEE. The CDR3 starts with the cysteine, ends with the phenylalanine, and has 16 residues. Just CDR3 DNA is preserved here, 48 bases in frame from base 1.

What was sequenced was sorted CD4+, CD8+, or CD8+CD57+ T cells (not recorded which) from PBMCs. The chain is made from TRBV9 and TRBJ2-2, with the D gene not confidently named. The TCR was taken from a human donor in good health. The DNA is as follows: TGTGCCAGCAGCGTAGGGCGGATCTCGAACACCGGGGAGCTGTTTTTT. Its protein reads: CASSVGRISNTGELFF.